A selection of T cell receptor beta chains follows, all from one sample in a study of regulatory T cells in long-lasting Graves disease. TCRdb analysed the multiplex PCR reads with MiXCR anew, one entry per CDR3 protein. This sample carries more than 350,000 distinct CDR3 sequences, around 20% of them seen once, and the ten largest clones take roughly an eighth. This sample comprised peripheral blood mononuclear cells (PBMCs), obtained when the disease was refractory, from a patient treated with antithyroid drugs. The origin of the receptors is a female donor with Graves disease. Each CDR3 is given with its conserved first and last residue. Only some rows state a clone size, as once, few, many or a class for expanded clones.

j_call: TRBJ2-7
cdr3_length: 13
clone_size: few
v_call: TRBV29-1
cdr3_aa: CSVVAGHYYEQYF

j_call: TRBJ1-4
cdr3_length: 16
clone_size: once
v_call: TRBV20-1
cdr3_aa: CSARHKSYHSDEKLFF

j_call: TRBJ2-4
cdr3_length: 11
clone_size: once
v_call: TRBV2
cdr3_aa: CASRGDRGTFF

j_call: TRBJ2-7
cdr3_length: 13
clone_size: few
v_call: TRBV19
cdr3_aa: CASSGTRGGEQYF

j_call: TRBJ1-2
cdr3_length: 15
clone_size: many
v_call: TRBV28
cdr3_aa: CASSGTGGANYGYTF

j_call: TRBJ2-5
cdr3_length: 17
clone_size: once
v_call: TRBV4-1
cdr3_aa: CASSQDGTGGIQETQYF

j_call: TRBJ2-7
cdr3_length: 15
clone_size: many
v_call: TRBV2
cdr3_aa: CASSEWRSRSYEQYF

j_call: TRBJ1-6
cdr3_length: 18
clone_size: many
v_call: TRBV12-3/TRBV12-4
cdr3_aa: CASSFTTGGVQGNSPLHF

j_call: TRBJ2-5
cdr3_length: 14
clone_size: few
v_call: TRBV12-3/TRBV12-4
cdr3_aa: CASSFYSVGETQYF

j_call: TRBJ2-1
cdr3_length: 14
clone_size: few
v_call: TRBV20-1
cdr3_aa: CSVRGSGLRNEQFF

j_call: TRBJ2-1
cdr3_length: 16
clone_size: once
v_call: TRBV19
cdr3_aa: CASSMVRPDGFNEQFF

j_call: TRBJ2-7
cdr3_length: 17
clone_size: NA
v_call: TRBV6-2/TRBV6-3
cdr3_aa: CASSSGLAGTLNHEQYF

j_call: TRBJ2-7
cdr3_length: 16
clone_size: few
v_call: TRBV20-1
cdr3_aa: CSARDARGEYSYEQYF

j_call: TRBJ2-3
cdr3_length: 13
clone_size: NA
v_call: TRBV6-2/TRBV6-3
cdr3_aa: CASSEIRIDTQYF

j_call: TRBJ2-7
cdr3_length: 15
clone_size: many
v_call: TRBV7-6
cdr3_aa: CASSLAGEGYYEQYF

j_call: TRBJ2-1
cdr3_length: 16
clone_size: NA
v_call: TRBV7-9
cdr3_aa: CASSWNRGATGNEQFF

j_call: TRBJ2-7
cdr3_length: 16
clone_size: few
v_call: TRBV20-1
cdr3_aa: CSARDEVVGVGGQQYF

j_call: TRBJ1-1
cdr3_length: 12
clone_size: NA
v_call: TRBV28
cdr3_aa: CASSRGSTEASF

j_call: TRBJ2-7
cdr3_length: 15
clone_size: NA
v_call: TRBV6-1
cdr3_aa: CASSAGGTGGYEQYF

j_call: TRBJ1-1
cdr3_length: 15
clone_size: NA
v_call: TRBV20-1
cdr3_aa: CSARARDRFSTEAFF